A selection of T cell receptor beta chains follows, all from one sample in a study of T cell changes during pregnancy in multiple sclerosis. Sequencing was performed with immunoSEQ multiplex PCR; in TCRdb, only in-frame clones are kept and a portion is missing. The data hold under 75,000 clones, with around 90% observed a single time. Specimen: peripheral blood, collected in the third trimester of pregnancy. All receptors come from a female donor in good health, enrolled as a control in a pregnancy study. CDR3s include the opening cysteine and the closing phenylalanine or tryptophan. The D gene is left open where the match is weak. Rows may omit the clone size; those that give it use once, few, many or a size class.

v_call	clone_size	d_call	j_call	cdr3_nt	cdr3_aa
TRBV19	.	.	TRBJ2-5	TGTGCCAGTAGTCCGGGGGGCCGGGGGGAAGAGACCCAGTACTTC	CASSPGGRGEETQYF
TRBV9	once	.	TRBJ1-4	TGTGCCAGCAGCGTAGCTCCGGGCAGGGGTAATGAAAAACTGTTTTTT	CASSVAPGRGNEKLFF
TRBV5-1	once	TRBD1	TRBJ1-5	TGCGCCAGCAGCCCACAGGGGGCTGGTCAGCCCCAGCATTTT	CASSPQGAGQPQHF
TRBV5-4	.	TRBD1	TRBJ2-2	TGTGCCAGCAGCTCCCTTTACAGGGGGTTAAGCGCGAACACCGGGGAGCTGTTTTTT	CASSSLYRGLSANTGELFF
TRBV25-1	.	.	TRBJ2-5	TGTGCCAGCAGTGAATGGGGAGACGTGGAGACCCAGTACTTC	CASSEWGDVETQYF
TRBV28	.	.	TRBJ2-5	TGTGCCAGCAGTTTATTAGGCCAGGGTGGGGAGACCCAGTACTTC	CASSLLGQGGETQYF
TRBV9	.	.	TRBJ1-2	TGTGCCAGCAGCGTCTCCCGGGGACAAAGTAACTATGGCTACACCTTC	CASSVSRGQSNYGYTF
TRBV6-5	.	.	TRBJ1-5	TGTGCCAGCAGTCGCAGGGTAAACAATCAGCCCCAGCATTTT	CASSRRVNNQPQHF
TRBV7-3	.	.	TRBJ2-5	TGTGCCAGCAGCCCGGGGGCAGCGGGGCAAGAGACCCAGTACTTC	CASSPGAAGQETQYF
TRBV29-1	.	.	TRBJ1-2	TGCAGCGTTAGCGTTCGGGTTGGACAGACTAACTATGGCTACACCTTC	CSVSVRVGQTNYGYTF
TRBV5-6	.	.	TRBJ1-5	TGTGCCAGCAGTTCCCAGGGGCAGCCCCAGCATTTT	CASSSQGQPQHF
TRBV5-6	.	TRBD2	TRBJ2-1	TGTGCCAGCAGCTTCGGAGCGGGGGGCAGCAATGAGCAGTTCTTC	CASSFGAGGSNEQFF
TRBV4-3	.	TRBD1	TRBJ2-1	TGCGCCAGCAGCCAGTACTCCGGGACAGGGTTTAGTAGTGGGGCTAATGAGCAGTTCTTC	CASSQYSGTGFSSGANEQFF
TRBV13	.	.	TRBJ1-2	TGTGCCAGCAGCTTAGGAAGGGATGACAGATACTATGGCTACACCTTC	CASSLGRDDRYYGYTF
TRBV4-3	.	TRBD2	TRBJ2-3	TGCGCCAGCAGCCAGGGGCTGACGGGGGGGATGGATACGCAGTATTTT	CASSQGLTGGMDTQYF
TRBV5-5	.	TRBD2	TRBJ2-7	TGTGCCAGCAGCTCGAGCGGGGGGCTCTCCTACGAGCAGTACTTC	CASSSSGGLSYEQYF
TRBV7-2	.	.	TRBJ1-3	TGTGCCAGCGCCTGGAGGGGCAGGGCCGGAAACACCATATATTTT	CASAWRGRAGNTIYF
TRBV9	.	.	TRBJ2-1	TGTGCCAGCAGCGTAGGAGGAGGGTTTGGATACAATGAGCAGTTCTTC	CASSVGGGFGYNEQFF
TRBV11-2	.	.	TRBJ2-5	TGTGCCAGCAGCTCCGGAGAGACCCAGTACTTC	CASSSGETQYF
TRBV13	.	TRBD2	TRBJ2-3	TGTGCCAGCAGCCTCCGACTAGCGGGGCCCACAGATACGCAGTATTTT	CASSLRLAGPTDTQYF
TRBV30	.	TRBD2	TRBJ2-1	TGTGCCTGGAATTCAGGGACTAGCGGGGGGCTTAGCTCCTACAATGAGCAGTTCTTC	CAWNSGTSGGLSSYNEQFF
TRBV12-5	.	.	TRBJ2-6	TGTGCTAGTGGTTTGGGTGAGTGGGCCAACGTCCTGACTTTC	CASGLGEWANVLTF
TRBV28	.	.	TRBJ1-1	TGTGCCAGCACCCCCTCGGGGGGGCCGAACACTGAAGCTTTCTTT	CASTPSGGPNTEAFF
TRBV27	.	.	TRBJ1-2	TGTGCCAGCAGTCCAGAAGGACACGGCTACACCTTC	CASSPEGHGYTF
TRBV4-3	.	.	TRBJ2-1	TGCGCCAGCAGCCAAGAGTCGGGCTCCTACAATGAGCAGTTCTTC	CASSQESGSYNEQFF
TRBV9	.	TRBD1	TRBJ2-6	TGTGCCAGCAGCCCCCGACAGGGTGGGGCCAACGTCCTGACTTTC	CASSPRQGGANVLTF
TRBV5-6	.	.	TRBJ2-3	TGTGCCAGCAGCTTGCGCGGGGTCGGCCGCACAGATACGCAGTATTTT	CASSLRGVGRTDTQYF
TRBV18	.	.	TRBJ1-1	TGTGCCAGCTCACCCCGGGAGGATTTGAACACTGAAGCTTTCTTT	CASSPREDLNTEAFF
TRBV7-9	.	.	TRBJ2-5	TGTGCCAGCAGCCCGGAGCGGGTAGAGACCCAGTACTTC	CASSPERVETQYF
TRBV7-3	once	.	TRBJ2-2	TGTGCCAGCAGCTTACGGCAGGGAGGCACCGGGGAGCTGTTTTTT	CASSLRQGGTGELFF
TRBV6-6	.	TRBD2	TRBJ2-2	TGTGCCAGCAGTTACTCGGCTAGCGGACTCACCGGGGAGCTGTTTTTT	CASSYSASGLTGELFF
TRBV30	.	.	TRBJ2-7	TGTGGGAGGGGACAGTTGGACGAGCAGTACTTC	CGRGQLDEQYF
TRBV5-1	.	.	TRBJ1-5	TGCGCCAGCAGCTTGGGGGGAGGGGGTAGCAATCAGCCCCAGCATTTT	CASSLGGGGSNQPQHF
TRBV7-8	.	TRBD1	TRBJ2-5	TGTGCCAGCAGCCCTAGAAGGGGGCCGGAGACCCAGTACTTC	CASSPRRGPETQYF
TRBV21-1	.	.	TRBJ2-2	TGTGCCAGCAGCAAGCGGGGACAGGGGCGCACCGGGGAGCTGTTTTTT	CASSKRGQGRTGELFF
TRBV2	.	TRBD1	TRBJ2-5	TGTGCCAGCAGTGTTGGGGACAGGGTCCAAGAGACCCAGTACTTC	CASSVGDRVQETQYF
TRBV7-9	.	TRBD1	TRBJ2-5	TGTGCCAGCAGCTTTAGGACAGGGGGAGAGACCCAGTACTTC	CASSFRTGGETQYF
TRBV6-5	.	TRBD2	TRBJ2-3	TGTGCCAGCAGTTACTCCGGGACTAACACAGATACGCAGTATTTT	CASSYSGTNTDTQYF
TRBV6-5	.	.	TRBJ1-6	TGTGCCAGCAGTTACGTCTTCGATTCACCCCTCCACTTT	CASSYVFDSPLHF
TRBV11-2	.	.	TRBJ2-7	TGTGCCAGCAGCTTAGAACTGGGGCGCGAGCAGTACTTC	CASSLELGREQYF
TRBV9	.	TRBD1	TRBJ1-2	TGTGCCAGCAGCGTAGGCCCAGGGGGCTTGTATGGCTACACCTTC	CASSVGPGGLYGYTF
TRBV29-1	.	.	TRBJ1-5	TGCAGCGTACTTCAGAGGGCCGATCAGCCCCAGCATTTT	CSVLQRADQPQHF
TRBV4-2	.	TRBD2	TRBJ2-2	TGTGCCAGCAGCCAAGCCTCGGGACTAGACACCGGGGAGCTGTTTTTT	CASSQASGLDTGELFF
TRBV30	.	TRBD1	TRBJ1-3	TGTGCCTGGGACCCGGGACAGGCTGGAAACACCATATATTTT	CAWDPGQAGNTIYF
TRBV6-5	.	TRBD1	TRBJ2-4	TGTGCCAGCAGTTACGCCGGGACAGGGGGCAAAAACATTCAGTACTTC	CASSYAGTGGKNIQYF
TRBV21-1	.	.	TRBJ1-1	TGTGCCAGCAGCAAAGATGTGGCGGCGGGGAGAATGAACACTGAAGCTTTCTTT	CASSKDVAAGRMNTEAFF
TRBV7-9	.	TRBD1	TRBJ2-7	TGTGCCAGCAGCTTTCCGGGACAGGGGAGCGAGCAGTACTTC	CASSFPGQGSEQYF
TRBV19	.	TRBD1	TRBJ1-1	TGTGCCAGTAGTCCGGGGGACAGTCCGAACACTGAAGCTTTCTTT	CASSPGDSPNTEAFF
TRBV30	many	.	TRBJ1-2	TGTGCCTGGAGGGATTCACCCGGGGGAACCTATGGCTACACCTTC	CAWRDSPGGTYGYTF
TRBV10-2	.	TRBD1	TRBJ1-2	TGCGCCAGCAGACCAACAGGGGGGAACTATGGCTACACCTTC	CASRPTGGNYGYTF
TRBV20-1	.	.	TRBJ2-5	TGCAGTGCTAGAATAAAAGAGACCCAGTACTTC	CSARIKETQYF
TRBV5-5	.	.	TRBJ1-6	TGTGCCAGCAGCTTCCTCGGGGGGACCTATAATTCACCCCTCCACTTT	CASSFLGGTYNSPLHF
TRBV9	.	.	TRBJ2-1	TGTGCCAGCAGCGTAGGGCAGGGATACAATGAGCAGTTCTTC	CASSVGQGYNEQFF
TRBV4-1	.	TRBD1	TRBJ1-5	TGCGCCAGTCCGTCCGGCATACACAGGGGGAGGGCAGGGAGTCAGCCCCAGCATTTT	CASPSGIHRGRAGSQPQHF
TRBV7-2	once	TRBD1	TRBJ1-2	TGTGCCAGCAGCTTAGACAGGGGATATGGCTACACCTTC	CASSLDRGYGYTF
TRBV28	.	.	TRBJ1-5	TGTGCCAGCAGTTTTCCTCAGGGCCAGCCCCAGCATTTT	CASSFPQGQPQHF
TRBV6-6	.	.	TRBJ2-7	TGTGCCAGCAGTTACTTGGGAGATTACGAGCAGTACTTC	CASSYLGDYEQYF